The present T cell receptor (beta chain) was sequenced within a study of cytomegalovirus exposure and HLA in healthy donors (dated by TCRdb to 2015 to 2018). For the study in its entirety: An earlier analysis of 587 of the donors reported 250 to 350 Gb of sequence data and around 110 million unique TCR beta sequences obtained from around 180 million T cells. About 280 gigabases of sequencing data and around 85 million unique TCR sequences made up an early release that covered approximately 650 HLA-typed donors. Of the roughly 400 genotyped donors, roughly 85% fell in the genetic ancestry cluster associated with self-reported Caucasian donors. The study aimed to test whether cataloging public T cell receptors could reveal signatures of past pathogen exposure. The T cell repertoires of 666 subjects were profiled by immunosequencing and related to cytomegalovirus serostatus. Besides the first cohort of around 700 subjects, a separate validation cohort made up of over a hundred different subjects was used. High-throughput TCR immunosequencing, statistical association of individual TCRs with disease status, and machine learning were combined to predict cytomegalovirus infection status. To study patterns of TCR occurrence, a later analysis re-analyzed previously published TCR beta repertoires from 500 to 850 donors and added high-resolution HLA genotyping. In the later analysis, no new phenotypic data were used to find candidate immune exposures; instead, reliance was placed on TCR beta sequences and their occurrence across donors. An earlier analysis of 587 of the donors applied high-throughput TCR beta sequencing to assess whether each TCR beta V gene segment acted as functional or pseudogenic. Donor age, sex, ethnicity and CMV serostatus were compiled alongside the repertoire data. A later genetic analysis took genome-wide SNP genotypes for about three fifths of the 666 donors and used that subset as a discovery cohort. Every discovery cohort repertoire had been produced on one sequencing platform. Class I and class II HLA loci were covered by the typing at four-digit resolution. The number of donors typed differed by locus, with roughly 629-640 for A, B, C, DRB1 and DQB1, around 560 for DQA1, 606 for DPA1, and some 470 for DPB1. Four or five DR-DQ haplotypes were handled as single units for association and clustering because linkage in the cohort was strong. Among almost 400 genotyped donors of the cohort, an average of 235,054 unique TCR beta nucleotide sequences were sequenced per donor, approximately 20% of them non-productive.

The cohort comprised some 700 healthy bone marrow donors. At the time of sampling, all cohort members were nominally healthy, though unrecorded immune exposures were likely present. The donor tested CMV seronegative and was one of the 352 seronegative cohort members. Every donor gave a peripheral blood sample, and the peripheral blood mononuclear cells from that sample were used for TCR beta sequencing. Genomic DNA was extracted from the blood cell samples with the Qiagen DNeasy Blood Extraction Kit. In regard to this clone: The antigen this receptor binds is unknown. No qualities accompany the bases; no much larger clone lies one base away.

The paper as a whole reports these results and caveats: Immune exposure information for the cohort was limited to CMV serostatus. An association between a missense DCLRE1C variant and V-gene and J-gene trimming of TCR beta chains was found in a later genetic analysis and replicated in an independent cohort. At a false discovery rate of 0.05, a later analysis linked 16,000 or so TCR beta sequences to specific HLA alleles. In vitro tests confirmed that a few of the cytomegalovirus-associated TCR beta chains recognize cytomegalovirus antigens. In a later analysis, most CMV-associated TCR beta chains were found to appear HLA-restricted, with HLA associations seemingly driven largely by CMV exposure. A later genetic analysis reported fewer N-insertions in productive TCRs among donors in an Asian-associated ancestry cluster than the 666-donor mean. Assigning TCR associations to individual alleles was difficult when HLA alleles, especially DR and DQ, strongly co-occurred. While some public TCRs were present in many individuals, most TCR sequences turned up only very rarely across donors. The presence/absence analyses assumed that sequencing depth was roughly uniform across donors, and that assumption may not be true. A cluster of highly shared sequence variants was judged likely to be a technical artifact of the sequencing pipeline. In an earlier analysis of roughly 500 of the donors, most TCR beta V segments appeared in productive rearrangements about 87% or about 30% of the time, broadly matching IMGT annotations. The earlier analysis of around 600 of the donors excluded some 16 rarely observed V segments, including chromosome 9 orphons, because counts were too low. Linkage disequilibrium might explain the correlated functional status among segregating V segments, but an unknown experimental factor could not be ruled out. In the study, 164 TCR beta chains were listed as associated with cytomegalovirus. In this cohort, only TCR beta chains were sequenced, and detectable features were limited by the absence of alpha or paired-chain data. The authors suggested that the approach could potentially be generalized to other disease states and immunological phenotypes. A later analysis found that TCR association rates varied across HLA loci, with DRB1 alleles showing the most associated TCRs and HLA-C alleles the fewest. A further reported finding was that TCR beta sequences accurately predicted the HLA-A and HLA-B alleles for most subjects in the first cohort. A later analysis reported that several top co-occurrence clusters appeared linked to parvovirus B19, influenza, CMV and Epstein-Barr virus. In a later analysis, HLA-associated TCR beta chains showed more clonal expansion and lower generation probabilities than non-associated chains that were equally common. HLA typing was unavailable for some donors at each locus, so association tests used only the typed subset. Cytomegalovirus status was reported to be diagnosed by the classifier with high specificity and sensitivity in both the original and validation cohorts.

To prepare the library, the immunoSEQ multiplex PCR assay was applied. For the multiplex PCR, a mixture combining 60 forward primers for TCR Vbeta segments and 13 reverse primers for TCR Jbeta segments was used. The CDR3 region of rearranged TCR beta genes was amplified from genomic DNA with a multiplex PCR assay. On the Illumina HiSeq System, the amplified TCR beta libraries were sequenced as 87-base-pair reads. The study's processing was this. Across the 700 or so repertoires, a later analysis counted some 80 million unique TCR beta chains, approximately 10 million of which were shared by at least two donors. A nearest-neighbor algorithm error-corrected the raw reads and collapsed the reads into unique sequences, merging closely related sequences to remove PCR and sequencing errors. V, D and J gene segments were assigned by aligning CDR3 sequences to IMGT reference sequences. For a sequence to be retained, at least a six-nucleotide match to both a V gene segment and a J gene segment was required. Rearrangements were classified as productive when the CDR3 lacked stop codons and remained in frame with V and J, and all other rearrangements were classified as non-productive. Following IMGT convention, CDR3 was defined as the stretch from the second conserved V-encoded cysteine up to the conserved J-encoded phenylalanine. In an earlier analysis of around 570 of the donors, sequences lacking an unambiguous match to a single V gene segment were excluded. An earlier analysis of 500 to 700 of the donors classified V segments as functional when productive rearrangements were above 56.7% and as segregating when the standard deviation between donors was above 5%. A statistical classification framework was developed to diagnose cytomegalovirus status using the catalog of TCR beta chain sequences. In a later analysis, V and J genes were assigned by comparing TCR nucleotide sequences against IMGT/GENE-DB human TR gene sequences. The TCRdist pipeline was used in a later analysis to assign CDR3 sequences and most-parsimonious VDJ recombination scenarios. A later analysis defined each TCR beta chain by its CDR3 amino acid sequence plus V-gene family, and excluded reads lacking a unique V-gene family. As a way to deal with suspected cross-contamination and a sequencing artifact, a later analysis dropped 640 or so nucleotide sequences that were highly shared and had low generation probability. In a later analysis, a clonal expansion index was calculated for each public chain from normalized within-repertoire ranks of inferred template counts. Generation probabilities in a later analysis came from a VDJ recombination model fitted to out-of-frame rearrangements, and those results were checked against IGoR. Hypergeometric tests were used in a later analysis to score TCR-TCR, TCR-HLA and TCR-CMV co-occurrence, with a repertoire-size bias correction applied to the TCR pairs. A later analysis estimated false discovery rates by permuting HLA or CMV assignments 20 times. In a later analysis, co-occurring TCRs were grouped using DBSCAN, with TCRdist sequence similarity added in when clustering inside HLA-allele-positive subsets. For co-occurrence clustering, repertoires with fewer than 30,000 or more than 120,000 public chains were excluded, along with a handful of repertoires with anomalous nucleotide sharing. TCRdb obtained this table from immuneACCESS and retained in-frame rearrangements with V and J assigned. These tables miss some clones; where compared with another copy, unresolved V genes account for less than half of the shortfall, and the remainder is unexplained. V and J calls and clone size follow that table, whereas D and trimming were derived from the DNA. In all, the sample holds fewer than 350,000 clones, and roughly 90% of those were seen once. 2% to 3% of the sample is in the top ten clones.

The sequencing sample was made of PBMCs. This sequence originates from a woman between 18 and 29 years old in good health and CMV-seronegative.

The DNA sequence is given as TGTGCCAGCAGCTTCCATGGGAGAAGGGCCTACGAGCAGTACTTC. Translated, it reads CASSFHGRRAYEQYF. Recombination linked TRBV7-2 to TRBJ2-7; TRBD2 is a possible D gene, resting on 5 matching bases. CDR1 SGHTA and CDR2 FQGNSA are derived from the germline V gene. Relative to germline, V is 3 bases shorter and J is 2 bases shorter, with 14 bases between their ends. From the cysteine up to the phenylalanine, the CDR3 has a length of 15 residues. The kept DNA is CDR3 alone, 45 bases in frame from the first base.